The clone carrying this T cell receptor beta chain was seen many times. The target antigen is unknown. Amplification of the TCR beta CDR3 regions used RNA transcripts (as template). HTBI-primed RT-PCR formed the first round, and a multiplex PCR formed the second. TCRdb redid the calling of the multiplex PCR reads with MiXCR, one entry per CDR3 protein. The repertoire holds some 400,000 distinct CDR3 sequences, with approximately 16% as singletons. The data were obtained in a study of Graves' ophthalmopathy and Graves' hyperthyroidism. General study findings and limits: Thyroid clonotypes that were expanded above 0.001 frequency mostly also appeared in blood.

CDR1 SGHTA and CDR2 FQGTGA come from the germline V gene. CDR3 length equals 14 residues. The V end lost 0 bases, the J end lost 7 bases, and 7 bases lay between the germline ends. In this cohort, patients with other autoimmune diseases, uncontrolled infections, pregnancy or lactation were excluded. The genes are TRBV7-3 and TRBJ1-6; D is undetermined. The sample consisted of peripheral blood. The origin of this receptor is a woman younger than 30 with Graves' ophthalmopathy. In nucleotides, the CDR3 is TGTGCCAGCAGCTTAACAGGAATAAATTCACCCCTCCACTTT. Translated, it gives CASSLTGINSPLHF.